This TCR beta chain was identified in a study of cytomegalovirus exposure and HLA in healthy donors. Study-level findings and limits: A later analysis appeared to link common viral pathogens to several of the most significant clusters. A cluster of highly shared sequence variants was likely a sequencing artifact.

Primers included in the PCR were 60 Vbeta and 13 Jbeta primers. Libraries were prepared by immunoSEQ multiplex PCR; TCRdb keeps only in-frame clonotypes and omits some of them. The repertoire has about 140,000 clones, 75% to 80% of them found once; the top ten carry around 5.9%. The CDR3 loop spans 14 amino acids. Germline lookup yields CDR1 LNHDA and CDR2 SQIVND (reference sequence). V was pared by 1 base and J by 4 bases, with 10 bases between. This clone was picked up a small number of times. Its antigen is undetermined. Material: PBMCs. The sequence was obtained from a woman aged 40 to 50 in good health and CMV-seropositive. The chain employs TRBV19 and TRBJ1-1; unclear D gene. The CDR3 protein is CASSIGGQTTEAFF. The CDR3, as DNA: TGTGCCAGTAGTATAGGCGGGCAGACCACTGAAGCTTTCTTT.